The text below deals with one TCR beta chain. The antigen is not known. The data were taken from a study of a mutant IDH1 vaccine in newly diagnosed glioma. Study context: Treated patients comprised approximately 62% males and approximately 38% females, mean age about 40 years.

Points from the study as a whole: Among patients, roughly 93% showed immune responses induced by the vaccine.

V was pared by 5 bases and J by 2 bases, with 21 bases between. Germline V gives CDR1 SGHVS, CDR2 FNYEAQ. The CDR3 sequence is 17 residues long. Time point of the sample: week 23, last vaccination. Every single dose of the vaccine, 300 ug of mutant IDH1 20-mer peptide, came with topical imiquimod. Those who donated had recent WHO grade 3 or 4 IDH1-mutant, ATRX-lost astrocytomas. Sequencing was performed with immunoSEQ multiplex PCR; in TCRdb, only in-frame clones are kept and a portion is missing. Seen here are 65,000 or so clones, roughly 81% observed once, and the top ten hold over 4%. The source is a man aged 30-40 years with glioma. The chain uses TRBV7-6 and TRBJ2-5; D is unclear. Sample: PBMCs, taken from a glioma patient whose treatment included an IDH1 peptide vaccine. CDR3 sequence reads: CASSRYRQAETQETQYF. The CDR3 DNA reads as TGTGCCAGCAGCAGGTATCGGCAGGCGGAAACGCAAGAGACCCAGTACTTC.